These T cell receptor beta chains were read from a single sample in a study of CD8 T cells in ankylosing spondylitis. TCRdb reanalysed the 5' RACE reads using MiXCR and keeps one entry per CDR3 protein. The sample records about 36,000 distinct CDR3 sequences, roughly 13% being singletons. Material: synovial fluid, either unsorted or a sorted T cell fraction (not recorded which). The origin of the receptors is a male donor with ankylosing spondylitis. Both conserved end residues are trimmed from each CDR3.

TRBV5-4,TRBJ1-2,ASSLGDRGLYGYT
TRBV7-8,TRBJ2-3,ASSLVLFTDTQY
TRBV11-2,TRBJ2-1,ASSPRLGGSYNEQF
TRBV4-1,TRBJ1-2,ASSQTDSRSNYGYT
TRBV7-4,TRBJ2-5,ASSSTLAGVEETQY
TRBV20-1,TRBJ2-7,SAKRGLVYEQY
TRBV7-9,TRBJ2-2,ASSLSTGDGELF
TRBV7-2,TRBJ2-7,ASSLIQREQY
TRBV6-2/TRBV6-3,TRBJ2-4,ASSWAGLAKNIQY
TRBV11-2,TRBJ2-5,ASSLTGLTQETQY
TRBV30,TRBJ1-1,AWRGGRDTEAF
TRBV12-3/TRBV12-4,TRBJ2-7,ASSLLIRGHNEQY
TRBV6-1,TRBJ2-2,ASVGQGDTGELF
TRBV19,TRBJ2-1,ASSIEGSYNEQF
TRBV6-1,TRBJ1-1,ASSEFGLLNTEAF
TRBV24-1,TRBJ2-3,ATSALGQGTDTQY
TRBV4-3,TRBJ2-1,ASSQVTSGSYNEQF
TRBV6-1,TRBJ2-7,ASSEWFPHRGQVDEQY
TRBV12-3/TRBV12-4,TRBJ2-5,ASSLIEGETQY
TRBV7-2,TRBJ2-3,ASSFPSIYGRTDTQY
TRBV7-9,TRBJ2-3,ASSSDRGPLDTQY
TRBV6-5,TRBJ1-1,ASSYGEEGHTEAF
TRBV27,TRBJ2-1,ASSRDGGAWNEQF
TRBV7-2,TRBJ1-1,ASSSPERLNTEAF
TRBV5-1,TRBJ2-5,ASSLDGMQETQY
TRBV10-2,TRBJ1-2,ASSEGGARYGYT
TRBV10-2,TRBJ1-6,ASSELGDSPLH
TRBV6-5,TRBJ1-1,ASSSHWNTEAF
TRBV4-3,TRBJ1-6,ASSPDRSISPLH
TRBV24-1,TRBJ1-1,ATRSGGANTEAF
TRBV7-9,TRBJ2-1,ASSPTSGSQNEQF
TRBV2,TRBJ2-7,ASSYDRGAYEQY
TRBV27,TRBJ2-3,ASSFRSWGTDTQY
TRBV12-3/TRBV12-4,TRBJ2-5,ASSGWGLQETQY
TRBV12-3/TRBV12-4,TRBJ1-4,ASSLIGTALYEKLF
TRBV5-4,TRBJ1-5,ASSLGGRRNQPQH
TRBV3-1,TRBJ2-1,ASSPTSAEQF